A single sample is the source of the 17 T cell receptor beta chains below, sequenced in a study of blood T cells in healthy people across ages (dated by TCRdb to between 2014 and 2017). Libraries came from 5' RACE. Sequencing was carried out with an Illumina HiSeq 2500. A second PCR of roughly 7 to 12 cycles was run with a J-beta primer mix and a sample-barcoded 5' primer. TCRdb took the public reads, trimmed them with fastp at Q25, ran MiXCR for clone calling and kept in-frame beta chains. Each CDR3 protein appears once, grouped with its most common genes and DNA. Recorded for this sample are some 710,000 distinct CDR3 sequences; around 45% of them occurred a single time. 15% to 20% of the sample is held by the ten biggest clonotypes. Input material: blood. Receptor source: a man older than 75 in good health.

This clonotype appeared a single time. This chain connects TRBV2 to TRBJ1-6; TRBD1 matches at 8 bases. Germline CDR1 is SNHLY and CDR2 is FYNNEI. This CDR3 contains 15 residues. V shed 6 bases, J shed 7 bases, and the junction held 8 bases outside the gene matches. CDR3 sequence (DNA): TGTGCCAGCAGACAAGGACAGGGCTACAATTCACCCCTCCACTTT. Protein product: CASRQGQGYNSPLHF.

The chain uses TRBV20-1 and TRBJ2-5; D unclear. Germline CDR1 and CDR2: DFQATT and SNEGSKA (reference sequence). This CDR3 region has 14 residues. V lost 0 bases, J lost 1 base, and 9 bases lay in between. The CDR3 sequence is CSARDGAPQETQYF. CDR3 nucleotides: TGCAGTGCTAGAGATGGAGCTCCCCAAGAGACCCAGTACTTC.

The chain links TRBV28 to TRBJ2-5; D remains unclear. V lost 4 bases to trimming and J lost 2 bases, with 5 bases between them. The germline CDR1 and CDR2 sequences are MDHEN and SYDVKM. The CDR3 has 12 amino acids. DNA for the CDR3: TGTGCCAGCAGTTCCAAACAAGAGACCCAGTACTTC. As protein: CASSSKQETQYF.

To note about this clonotype: At one of its ends the junction is not consistent with the germline gene, which may arise from a read error. This rearrangement joins TRBV20-1 to TRBJ2-1; TRBD2 agrees at 9 bases. The CDR3 contains 14 residues. Germline assignment: CDR1 DFQATT and CDR2 SNEGSKA (reference sequence). The CDR3 here is CSAFSGSSYNKQFF. The CDR3 DNA is TGCAGTGCTTTTAGCGGGAGCTCCTACAATAAGCAGTTCTTC.

The chain uses TRBV3-1 and TRBJ2-7, with D perhaps given as TRBD1 or TRBD2 (5 bases each). The CDR3 covers 14 residues. Germline V CDR1 and CDR2: LGHDT, YNNKEL (reference sequence). V lost 1 base and J 7 bases, leaving 14 bases between the germline ends. This chain's CDR3 is CASSQGGAWGEQYF. The DNA of the CDR3 is TGTGCCAGCAGCCAAGGCGGCGCGTGGGGGGAGCAGTACTTC.

There are many counts of this clonotype. The CDR3 nucleotides are TGCGCCAGCAGCCCCCTATGGGAGTCAGGCTACGAGCAGTACTTC. Its protein product is CASSPLWESGYEQYF. The chain couples TRBV4-1 to TRBJ2-7; TRBD2 might be the D (5 bases). CDR3 length equals 15 residues. The V and J ends lost 4 bases and 3 bases respectively, with 16 bases between them. Germline V CDR1 and CDR2: MGHRA, YSYEKL.

The genes are TRBV12-3 or TRBV12-4 and TRBJ2-5, with 10 nucleotides matching TRBD2. The CDR3 loop spans 18 amino acids. Germline trimming cut 5 bases from V and 2 bases from J; bases unmatched to any gene: 14. CDR3 sequence reads: CASSTMPGSGGRQETQYF. CDR3 coding DNA: TGTGCCAGCAGTACAATGCCAGGTAGCGGGGGGCGACAAGAGACCCAGTACTTC.

The sample holds a few counts of this clonotype. The CDR3 is CASSRTQETQYF. DNA of the CDR3: TGTGCCAGCAGCCGGACCCAAGAGACCCAGTACTTC. The J gene is TRBJ2-5, the V gene TRBV11-1; D is unresolved. The V gene lost 5 bases and the J gene lost 1 base, with 5 bases spanning the gap. This CDR3 spans 12 amino acids. CDR1 is SGHAT, CDR2 FQDESV, per germline (reference sequence).

As to this clonotype: One end of the junction varies from germline; a read error may be responsible. The CDR3 loop reads CASSWTGIDYGYAF. CDR3 in DNA: TGTGCCAGCAGCTGGACAGGGATCGACTATGGCTACGCCTTC. This chain uses TRBV12-3 or TRBV12-4 with TRBJ1-2; 8 bases match TRBD1. This CDR3 has 14 amino acids.

This clonotype was seen only a few times. This sequence joins TRBV5-1 and TRBJ2-7, with D tentatively TRBD2 (5 bases). The CDR3 extends over 14 amino acids. Trimming cost V 5 bases and J 7 bases, with 19 bases left between them. The germline V gene has CDR1 SGHRS and CDR2 YFSETQ. Here the CDR3 reads CASSFPLGSNEQYF. CDR3 sequence (DNA): TGCGCCAGCAGTTTCCCCCTAGGGAGCAATGAGCAGTACTTC.

This clonotype was observed many times. V is TRBV7-6 and J is TRBJ2-5; tentatively, D is TRBD1 or TRBD2 (5 bases each). Between the trimmed V and J ends, which lost 5 bases and 1 base, there was a span of 14 bases. The CDR3 contains 15 residues. Germline values: CDR1 SGHVS, CDR2 FNYEAQ. The CDR3 spells CASSPRTGLQETQYF. CDR3 nucleotides: TGTGCCAGCAGCCCCCGGACGGGGCTCCAAGAGACCCAGTACTTC.

As for this clonotype: Relative to the germline gene, one junction end is altered; a read error may explain this. J is TRBJ2-5 and V is TRBV10-3; D could derive from TRBD1 or TRBD2 (5 bases each). The CDR3 extends over 16 amino acids. Germline assignment: CDR1 ENHRY and CDR2 SYGVKD. The chain's CDR3 is CVIGIRFGTDKETQYF. Here the CDR3 DNA reads TGTGTCATCGGTATCAGATTCGGGACGGATAAAGAGACCCAGTACTTC.

As regards this clonotype: A much more abundant neighbour one base away suggests this may be a read error. The chain is built from TRBV20-1 and TRBJ2-1; TRBD2 matches 7 bases. Germline V lookup: CDR1 DFQATT, CDR2 SNEGSKA (reference sequence). V trimming: 0 bases; J trimming: 2 bases; junction bases outside the gene matches: 13. The CDR3 loop spans 18 amino acids. The CDR3 spells CSARDIGAPSGPYNEQFF. Here the CDR3 DNA reads TGCAGTGCTAGAGATATAGGGGCCCCTAGCGGCCCCTACAATGAGCAGTTCTTC.

Note on this clonotype: Mismatch with germline at one junction end may stem from a read error. This chain connects TRBV7-7 to TRBJ2-2, with TRBD1 matching 8 bases. Germline values: CDR1 SSHAT, CDR2 FNYEAQ (reference sequence). The CDR3 loop spans 15 amino acids. CDR3 coding DNA: TGTGCTAGCAGCTCGGACAGGGAAGACACCGGGGAGCTGTTTTTT. This encodes CASSSDREDTGELFF.

This chain connects TRBV10-3 to TRBJ2-1; possible D gene TRBD2, 6 bases. The V and J ends lost 2 bases and 2 bases respectively, with 10 bases between them. In germline, CDR1 is ENHRY, CDR2 SYGVKD. The CDR3 covers 15 residues. CDR3 loop: CAISEGLNTYNEQFF. CDR3 in DNA: TGTGCCATCAGTGAGGGACTAAACACCTACAATGAGCAGTTCTTC.

This clonotype showed up just a few times. V usage is TRBV18 and J usage is TRBJ2-1; D unclear. The germline gives CDR1 KGHSH, CDR2 LQKENI. The CDR3 extends over 15 amino acids. V shed 6 bases and J shed 0 bases, with 12 bases lying between them. The DNA of the CDR3 is TGTGCCAGCTCGCTGAAACCGGACTCCTACAATGAGCAGTTCTTC. Translated: CASSLKPDSYNEQFF.

This clonotype was counted between two and nine times. This rearrangement joins TRBV10-3 to TRBJ2-6; weak D call: TRBD2 (5 bases). The CDR3 contains 17 residues. Per germline, CDR1 ENHRY and CDR2 SYGVKD. V lost 6 bases, J lost 0 bases, and 15 bases lay in between. The CDR3 region is CAISDGGQSSGANVLTF. CDR3 sequence (DNA): TGTGCCATCAGCGACGGCGGGCAGAGCTCTGGGGCCAACGTCCTGACTTTC.